The rows below give T cell receptor beta chains drawn from one sample of a study of neurological immune-mediated disorders. TCRdb passed the 5' RACE reads through MiXCR, listing each CDR3 protein once. The sample has about 57,000 distinct CDR3 sequences, roughly 13% seen once. Sequencing was carried out using PBMCs. All receptors come from a woman aged 60 to 75 with HTLV-1-associated myelopathy (HAM/TSP). Both conserved end residues are part of each CDR3. A D gene is named only where the DNA matches it firmly. The size field is filled for only some rows; it gives once, few, many or a size class.

CDR3: CASSLDGNSGANVLTF; DNA: TGCGCCAGCAGCTTGGACGGTAACTCTGGGGCCAACGTCCTGACTTTC; J: TRBJ2-6; D: .; V: TRBV5-1; size: many
CDR3: CASSPRASTDTQYF; DNA: TGTGCCAGCAGCCCGCGGGCTAGCACAGATACGCAGTATTTT; J: TRBJ2-3; D: .; V: TRBV3-1; size: many
CDR3: CASRLGSYNEQFF; DNA: TGTGCCAGCAGACTAGGGTCCTACAATGAGCAGTTCTTC; J: TRBJ2-1; D: .; V: TRBV6-5; size: many
CDR3: CASSSTTPTGTGGRDKQYF; DNA: TGTGCCAGCAGTTCCACCACCCCAACCGGGACAGGGGGACGGGATAAGCAGTATTTT; J: TRBJ2-3; D: TRBD1; V: TRBV28; size: .
CDR3: CASSSEGSYEQYF; DNA: TGTGCCAGCAGTTCCGAGGGCTCCTACGAGCAGTACTTC; J: TRBJ2-7; D: .; V: TRBV6-5; size: many
CDR3: CASSEAALAGVYEQYF; DNA: TGTGCCAGCAGTGAAGCTGCGTTAGCGGGAGTGTACGAGCAGTACTTC; J: TRBJ2-7; D: TRBD2; V: TRBV6-1; size: few
CDR3: CASGGFRGAFF; DNA: TGTGCCAGCGGCGGGTTCCGTGGAGCTTTCTTT; J: TRBJ1-1; D: .; V: TRBV12-3/TRBV12-4; size: many
CDR3: CASSLGTGTYEQYF; DNA: TGCGCCAGCAGCTTGGGTACGGGAACCTACGAGCAGTACTTC; J: TRBJ2-7; D: .; V: TRBV5-1; size: many
CDR3: CASSGRLAYEQYF; DNA: TGTGCCAGCAGCGGCCGACTTGCCTACGAGCAGTACTTC; J: TRBJ2-7; D: .; V: TRBV7-2; size: many
CDR3: CSARLPLAQETQYF; DNA: TGCAGTGCTAGGTTACCTCTAGCGCAAGAGACCCAGTACTTC; J: TRBJ2-5; D: .; V: TRBV20-1; size: many
CDR3: CSAKVVAGSSYNEQFF; DNA: TGCAGTGCTAAAGTAGTAGCGGGGAGCTCCTACAATGAGCAGTTCTTC; J: TRBJ2-1; D: TRBD2; V: TRBV20-1; size: many
CDR3: CASSSGRGNEKLFF; DNA: TGTGCCAGCAGCTCCGGCAGGGGGAATGAAAAACTGTTTTTT; J: TRBJ1-4; D: TRBD1; V: TRBV5-6; size: many
CDR3: CASSRGQPAGNTIYF; DNA: TGCGCCAGCAGCAGGGGACAACCGGCGGGAAACACCATATATTTT; J: TRBJ1-3; D: .; V: TRBV5-1; size: medium-sized
CDR3: CASSLSAFSGANVLTF; DNA: TGTGCCAGCAGTTTATCAGCCTTCTCTGGGGCCAACGTCCTGACTTTC; J: TRBJ2-6; D: .; V: TRBV12-3/TRBV12-4; size: .
CDR3: CASSQVMEGGPDTQYF; DNA: TGTGCCAGCAGCCAAGTTATGGAGGGCGGTCCAGATACGCAGTATTTT; J: TRBJ2-3; D: .; V: TRBV3-1; size: many
CDR3: CASSQGLAGAVGELFF; DNA: TGTGCCAGCAGCCAAGGCTTAGCGGGAGCTGTCGGGGAGCTGTTTTTT; J: TRBJ2-2; D: TRBD2; V: TRBV4-2; size: few
CDR3: CASSHQGNGNTIYF; DNA: TGCGCCAGCAGCCACCAGGGGAATGGAAACACCATATATTTT; J: TRBJ1-3; D: .; V: TRBV5-1; size: many
CDR3: CSVEDRWQLNTEAFF; DNA: TGCAGCGTTGAAGATCGGTGGCAGCTGAACACTGAAGCTTTCTTT; J: TRBJ1-1; D: .; V: TRBV29-1; size: many
CDR3: CSARDVSSGTQETQYF; DNA: TGCAGTGCTAGAGATGTGTCTAGCGGGACCCAAGAGACCCAGTACTTC; J: TRBJ2-5; D: TRBD2; V: TRBV20-1; size: many
CDR3: CASSLYGQGPYGYTF; DNA: TGTGCCAGCAGTCTTTATGGACAGGGCCCCTATGGCTACACCTTC; J: TRBJ1-2; D: TRBD1; V: TRBV6-1; size: many
CDR3: CSVRDRRNTGELFF; DNA: TGCAGCGTTAGGGACAGGAGGAACACCGGGGAGCTGTTTTTT; J: TRBJ2-2; D: TRBD1; V: TRBV29-1; size: many
CDR3: CASSLGPSGSDYGYTF; DNA: TGCGCCAGCAGCTTGGGCCCCTCGGGGAGCGACTATGGCTACACCTTC; J: TRBJ1-2; D: .; V: TRBV5-1; size: many
CDR3: CASSLVSPTDTEAFF; DNA: TGCGCCAGCAGCTTAGTTTCCCCGACGGACACTGAAGCTTTCTTT; J: TRBJ1-1; D: .; V: TRBV5-1; size: many
CDR3: CASSLGNPNGRPQETQYF; DNA: TGCGCCAGCAGCTTGGGTAACCCTAACGGGAGACCCCAAGAGACCCAGTACTTC; J: TRBJ2-5; D: .; V: TRBV5-1; size: many
CDR3: CASSLAGGAEQYF; DNA: TGTGCCAGCAGCTTAGCGGGGGGCGCCGAGCAGTACTTC; J: TRBJ2-7; D: TRBD2; V: TRBV7-3; size: medium-sized
CDR3: CASSSRGGADTQYF; DNA: TGTGCCAGCAGCTCCAGGGGGGGCGCAGATACGCAGTATTTT; J: TRBJ2-3; D: .; V: TRBV7-9; size: many
CDR3: CASSYRAEIARPPGEQYF; DNA: TGTGCCAGCAGTTACCGCGCGGAGATAGCGAGGCCTCCAGGCGAGCAGTACTTC; J: TRBJ2-7; D: .; V: TRBV6-5; size: many